The subject of this entry is one TCR beta chain. This sample is part of a study of blood T cell repertoires in COVID-19. About the study: Material from acute and convalescent COVID-19 was sourced from the United States, Italy and Spain. T cells, B-cell-depleted T cells, or PBMCs supplied cDNA or gDNA.

In the authors' methods: Amplified reference gene primers provided the basis for estimating nucleated cell counts. The table came from immunoSEQ multiplex PCR; TCRdb's copy has only in-frame clones and leaves some out. Clone size and V and J calls were adopted from that table, with D and trimming inferred from the DNA. The sample includes around 70,000 clones, 75% to 80% seen only once; the top ten take 15% to 18%. The TCR was taken from a human donor in a cohort sampled during active COVID-19. Sequenced: peripheral blood.

DNA for the CDR3: TGTGCCAGCAGTTTGAAACCAAGCGGATATGGCTACACCTTC. As protein: CASSLKPSGYGYTF. The chain couples TRBV27 to TRBJ1-2; D unresolved. Germline V gene lookup returns CDR1 MNHEY and CDR2 SMNVEV (reference sequence). The CDR3 has 14 residues. V lost 3 bases to trimming and J lost 5 bases, with 13 bases between them.